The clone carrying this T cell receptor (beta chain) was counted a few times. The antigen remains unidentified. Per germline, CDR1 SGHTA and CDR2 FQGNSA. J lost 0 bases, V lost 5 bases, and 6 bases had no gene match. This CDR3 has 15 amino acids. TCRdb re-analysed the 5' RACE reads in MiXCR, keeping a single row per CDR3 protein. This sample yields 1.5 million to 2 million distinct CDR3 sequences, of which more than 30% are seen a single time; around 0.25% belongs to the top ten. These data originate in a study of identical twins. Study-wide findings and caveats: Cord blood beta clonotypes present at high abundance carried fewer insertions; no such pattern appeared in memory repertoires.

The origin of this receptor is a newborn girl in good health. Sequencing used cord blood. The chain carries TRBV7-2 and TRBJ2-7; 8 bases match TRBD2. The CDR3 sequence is CASSPLSGGSYEQYF. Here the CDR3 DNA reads TGTGCCAGCAGCCCCTTGAGCGGGGGCTCCTACGAGCAGTACTTC.